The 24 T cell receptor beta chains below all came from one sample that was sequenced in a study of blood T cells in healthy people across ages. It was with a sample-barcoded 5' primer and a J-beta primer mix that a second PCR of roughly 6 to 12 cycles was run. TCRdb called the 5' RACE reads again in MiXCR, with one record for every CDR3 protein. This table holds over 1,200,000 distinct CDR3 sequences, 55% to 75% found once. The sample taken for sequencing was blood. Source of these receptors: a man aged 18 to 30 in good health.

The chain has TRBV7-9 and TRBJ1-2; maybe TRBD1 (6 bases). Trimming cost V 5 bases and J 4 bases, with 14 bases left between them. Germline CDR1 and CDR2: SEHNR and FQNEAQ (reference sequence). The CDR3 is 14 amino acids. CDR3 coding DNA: TGTGCCAGCAGCGACGGGGGGGCGCCCTATGGCTACACCTTC. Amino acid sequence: CASSDGGAPYGYTF. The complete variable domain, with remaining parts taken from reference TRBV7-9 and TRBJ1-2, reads DTGVSQNPRHKITKRGQNVTFRCDPISEHNRLYWYRQTLGQGPEFLTYFQNEAQLEKSRLLSDRFSAERPKGSFSTLEIQRTEQGDSAMYLCASSDGGAPYGYTFGSGTRLTVV.

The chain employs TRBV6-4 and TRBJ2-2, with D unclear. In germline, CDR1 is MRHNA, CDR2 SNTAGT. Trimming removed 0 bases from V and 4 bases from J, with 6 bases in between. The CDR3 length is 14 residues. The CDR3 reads CASSDSAATGELFF. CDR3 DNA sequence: TGTGCCAGCAGTGACTCTGCAGCCACCGGGGAGCTGTTTTTT.

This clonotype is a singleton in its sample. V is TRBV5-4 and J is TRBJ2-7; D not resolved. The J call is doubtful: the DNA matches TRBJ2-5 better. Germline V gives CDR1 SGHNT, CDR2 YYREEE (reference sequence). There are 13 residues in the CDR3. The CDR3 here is CASSLDPSETQYF. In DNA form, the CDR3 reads TGTGCCAGCAGCTTGGACCCATCAGAGACCCAGTACTTC.

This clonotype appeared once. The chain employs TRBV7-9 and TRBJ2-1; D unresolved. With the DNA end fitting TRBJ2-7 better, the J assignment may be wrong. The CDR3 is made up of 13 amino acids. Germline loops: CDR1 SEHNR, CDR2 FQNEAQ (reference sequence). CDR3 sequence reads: CASSSGPGYEQYF. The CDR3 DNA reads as TGTGCCAGCAGTTCAGGCCCCGGCTACGAGCAGTACTTC.

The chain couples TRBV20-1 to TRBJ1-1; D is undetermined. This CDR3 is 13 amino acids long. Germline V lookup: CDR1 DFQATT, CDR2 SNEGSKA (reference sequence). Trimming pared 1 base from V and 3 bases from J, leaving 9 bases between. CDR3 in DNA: TGCAGTGCTAGAGCGGACCTTTACACTGAAGCTTTCTTT. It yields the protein CSARADLYTEAFF.

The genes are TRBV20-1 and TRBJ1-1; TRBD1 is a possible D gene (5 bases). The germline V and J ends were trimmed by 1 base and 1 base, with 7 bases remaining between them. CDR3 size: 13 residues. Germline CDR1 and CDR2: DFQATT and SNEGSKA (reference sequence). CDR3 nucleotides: TGCAGTGCTAGAGGGACACCGAACACTGAAGCTTTCTTT. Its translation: CSARGTPNTEAFF.

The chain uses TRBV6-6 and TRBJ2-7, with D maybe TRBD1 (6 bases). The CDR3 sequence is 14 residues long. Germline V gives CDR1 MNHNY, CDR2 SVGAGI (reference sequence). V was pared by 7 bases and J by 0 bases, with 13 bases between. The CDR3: CASTKQGASYEQYF. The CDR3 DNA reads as TGTGCCAGCACCAAACAGGGAGCCTCCTACGAGCAGTACTTC.

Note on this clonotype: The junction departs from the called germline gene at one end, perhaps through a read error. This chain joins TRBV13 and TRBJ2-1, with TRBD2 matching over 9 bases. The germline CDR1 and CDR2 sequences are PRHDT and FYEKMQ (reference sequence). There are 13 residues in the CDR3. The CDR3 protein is CASSPRISGGKYF. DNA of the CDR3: TGTGCCAGCAGCCCCCGGATTAGCGGGGGAAAGTACTTC.

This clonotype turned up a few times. The CDR3 region has the DNA TGCGCCAGCAGCCAATACAGGGGGGGCTACGAGCAGTACTTC. Translation gives CASSQYRGGYEQYF. The chain carries TRBV4-3 and TRBJ2-7; D perhaps matches TRBD1 (8 bases). The CDR3 has 14 amino acids. With 2 bases removed from V and 3 bases from J, the gap between germline ends came to 11 bases. From germline, CDR1 is LGHNA and CDR2 YSLEER.

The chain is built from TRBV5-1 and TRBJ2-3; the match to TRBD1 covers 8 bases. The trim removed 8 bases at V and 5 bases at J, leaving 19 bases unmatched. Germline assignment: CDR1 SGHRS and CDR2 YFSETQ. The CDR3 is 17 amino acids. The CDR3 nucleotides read TGCGCCAGTAATCCGTCCGAAGGGACAGGAGAGGGAGATACGCAGTATTTT. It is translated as CASNPSEGTGEGDTQYF.

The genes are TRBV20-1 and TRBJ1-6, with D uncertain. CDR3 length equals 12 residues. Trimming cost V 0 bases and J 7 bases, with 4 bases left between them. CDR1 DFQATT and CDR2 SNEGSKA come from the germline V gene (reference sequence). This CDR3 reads CSARDENSPLHF. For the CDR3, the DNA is TGCAGTGCTAGAGATGAGAATTCACCCCTCCACTTT.

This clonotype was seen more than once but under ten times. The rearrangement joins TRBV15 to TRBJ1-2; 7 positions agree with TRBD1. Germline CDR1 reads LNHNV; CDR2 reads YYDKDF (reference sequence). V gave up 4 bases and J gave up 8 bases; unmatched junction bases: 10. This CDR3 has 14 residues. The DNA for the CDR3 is TGTGCCACCAGCACCCGACAGGGTAGACGAGGCTACACCTTC. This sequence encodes CATSTRQGRRGYTF.

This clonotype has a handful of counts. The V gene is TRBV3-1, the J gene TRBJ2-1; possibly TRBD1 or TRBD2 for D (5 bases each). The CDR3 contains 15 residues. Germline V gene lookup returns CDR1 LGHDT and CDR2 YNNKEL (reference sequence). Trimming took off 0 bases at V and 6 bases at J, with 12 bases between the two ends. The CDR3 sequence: CASSQDPGRGNEQFF. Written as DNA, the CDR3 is TGTGCCAGCAGCCAAGACCCGGGAAGGGGCAATGAGCAGTTCTTC.

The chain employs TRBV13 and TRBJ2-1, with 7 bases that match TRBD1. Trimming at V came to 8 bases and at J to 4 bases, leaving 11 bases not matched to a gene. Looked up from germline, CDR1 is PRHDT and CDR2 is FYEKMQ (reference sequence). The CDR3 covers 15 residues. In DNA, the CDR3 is TGTGCCAGCTCTCTCGGGACAGCCAAGTACAATGAGCAGTTCTTC. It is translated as CASSLGTAKYNEQFF.

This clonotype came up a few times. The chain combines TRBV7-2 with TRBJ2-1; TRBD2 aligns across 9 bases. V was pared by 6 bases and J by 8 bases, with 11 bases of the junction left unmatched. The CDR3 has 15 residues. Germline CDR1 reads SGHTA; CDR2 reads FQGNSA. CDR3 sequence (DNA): TGTGCCAGCAGTTCGACTAGCGGAGCCCCCCATGAGCAGTTCTTC. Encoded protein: CASSSTSGAPHEQFF.

CDR3 sequence: CASSLQGTGSGYTF. The CDR3 coding sequence is TGTGCCAGCAGCTTACAGGGAACCGGGTCGGGCTACACCTTC. The rearrangement links TRBV11-2 to TRBJ1-2, with D possibly being TRBD1 (5 bases). The CDR3 sequence is 14 residues long. Looked up from germline, CDR1 is SGHAT and CDR2 is FQNNGV. The V and J ends lost 2 bases and 8 bases respectively, with 15 bases between them.

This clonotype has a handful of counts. In nucleotides, the CDR3 is TGTGCCTGGGGGGGGGACAGGGGTGGTGAGACCCAGTACTTC. It specifies CAWGGDRGGETQYF. This rearrangement joins TRBV30 to TRBJ2-5; the match to TRBD1 covers 10 bases. Per the germline V gene, CDR1 is GTSNPN and CDR2 is SVGIG (reference sequence). The CDR3 totals 14 residues. V lost 5 bases and J lost 5; bases outside the gene matches: 8.

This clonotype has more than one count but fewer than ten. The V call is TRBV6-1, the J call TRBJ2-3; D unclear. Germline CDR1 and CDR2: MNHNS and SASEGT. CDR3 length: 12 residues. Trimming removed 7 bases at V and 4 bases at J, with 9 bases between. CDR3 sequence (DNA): TGTGCCAGCACTCCACGTTCAGATACGCAGTATTTT. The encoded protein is CASTPRSDTQYF.

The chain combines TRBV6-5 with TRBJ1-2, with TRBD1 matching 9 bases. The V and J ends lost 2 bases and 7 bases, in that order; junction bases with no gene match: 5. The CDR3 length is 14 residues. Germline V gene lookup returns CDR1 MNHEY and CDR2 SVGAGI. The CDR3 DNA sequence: TGTGCCAGCAGTTACGTCTCGGGACAGGGTGGCTACACCTTC. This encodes CASSYVSGQGGYTF.

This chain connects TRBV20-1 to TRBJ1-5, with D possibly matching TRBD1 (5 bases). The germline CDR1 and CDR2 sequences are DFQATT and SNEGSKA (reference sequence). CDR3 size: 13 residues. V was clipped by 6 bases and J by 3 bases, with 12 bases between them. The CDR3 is CSARDPINQPQHF. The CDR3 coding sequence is TGCAGTGCCCGGGACCCTATCAATCAGCCCCAGCATTTT.

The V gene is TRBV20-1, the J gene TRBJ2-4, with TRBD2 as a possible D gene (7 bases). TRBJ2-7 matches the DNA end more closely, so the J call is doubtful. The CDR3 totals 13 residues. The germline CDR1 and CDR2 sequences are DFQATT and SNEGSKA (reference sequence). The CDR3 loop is CSATGRGFYEQYF. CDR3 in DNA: TGCAGTGCTACGGGGAGGGGGTTCTACGAGCAGTACTTC.

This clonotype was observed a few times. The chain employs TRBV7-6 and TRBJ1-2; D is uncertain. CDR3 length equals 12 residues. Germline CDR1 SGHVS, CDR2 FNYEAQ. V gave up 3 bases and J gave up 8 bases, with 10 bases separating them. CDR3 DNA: TGTGCCAGCAGCTTGACTTCGGACGGCTACACCTTC. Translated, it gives CASSLTSDGYTF.

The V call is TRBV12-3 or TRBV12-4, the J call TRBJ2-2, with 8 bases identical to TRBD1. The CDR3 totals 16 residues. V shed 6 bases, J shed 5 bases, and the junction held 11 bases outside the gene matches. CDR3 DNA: TGTGCCAGCAGCCCCCGGACAGGGTTATATACCGGGGAGCTGTTTTTT. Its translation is CASSPRTGLYTGELFF.

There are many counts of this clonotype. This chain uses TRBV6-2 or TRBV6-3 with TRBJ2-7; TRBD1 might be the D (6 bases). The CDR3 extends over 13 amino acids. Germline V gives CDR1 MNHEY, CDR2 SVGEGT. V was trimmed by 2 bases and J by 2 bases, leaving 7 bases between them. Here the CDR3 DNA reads TGTGCCAGCAGTTACACAGGGACCTACGAGCAGTACTTC. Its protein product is CASSYTGTYEQYF.